One and the same sample provided the 23 T cell receptor beta chains below, sequenced in a study of CD8 T cells in Susac syndrome. Random hexamers served to reverse transcribe roughly 0.45 to 1 ug RNA. MiXCR was run by TCRdb on the immunoSEQ multiplex PCR reads, yielding one entry per CDR3 protein. The sample lists some 120,000 distinct CDR3 sequences, roughly 94% occurring once. The sequenced material came from CD4+ T cells from PBMCs. The receptor set was obtained from a human donor with multiple sclerosis.

J is TRBJ2-1 and V is TRBV6-2 or TRBV6-3, with D tentatively TRBD1 (6 bases). Trimming left V 5 bases short and J 5 bases short, with 19 bases between. The CDR3 is 16 residues long. From germline, CDR1 is MNHEY and CDR2 SVGEGT. This chain's CDR3 is CASSDTPAGVNNEQFF. CDR3 bases: TGTGCCAGCAGTGATACCCCCGCAGGGGTGAACAATGAGCAGTTCTTC.

The chain joins TRBV20-1 to TRBJ1-2; D gene uncertain. The CDR3 spans 9 residues. Trimming left V 8 bases short and J 6 bases short, with 7 bases between. Germline CDR1 is DFQATT and CDR2 is SNEGSKA (reference sequence). The CDR3 region has the DNA TGCAGTCCCCTTCATGGCTACACCTTC. Residues: CSPLHGYTF.

The genes are TRBV29-1 and TRBJ1-2; TRBD1 is a possible D gene (5 bases). From germline, CDR1 is SQVTM and CDR2 ANQGSEA. The CDR3 consists of 14 residues. Trimming removed 4 bases from V and 7 bases from J, with 19 bases in between. The CDR3 protein is CSVVVGASTGGYTF. In DNA, the CDR3 is TGCAGCGTTGTCGTAGGGGCTTCAACGGGTGGCTACACCTTC.

This clonotype was counted between two and nine times. The J gene is TRBJ2-1, the V gene TRBV6-5; the match to TRBD2 covers 11 bases. The V gene end was trimmed by 4 bases and the J gene end by 4 bases; junction bases not matched to a gene: 6. The CDR3 is 16 amino acids. Germline V gene sequence: CDR1 MNHEY, CDR2 SVGAGI. The CDR3 region has the DNA TGTGCCAGCAGTTCGCCCGGGACTAGCGGTTACAATGAGCAGTTCTTC. It translates to CASSSPGTSGYNEQFF.

The chain recombines TRBV2 with TRBJ1-2; 7 bases are a match to TRBD1. Germline V gene sequence: CDR1 SNHLY, CDR2 FYNNEI. V gave up 8 bases and J gave up 4 bases; unmatched junction bases: 7. The CDR3 runs 13 residues. CDR3 DNA sequence: TGTGCCAGCTCCGAGACAGGGCCCTATGGCTACACCTTC. It is translated as CASSETGPYGYTF.

The chain uses TRBV4-2 and TRBJ2-6, with TRBD1 matching 7 bases. In germline, CDR1 is LGHNA, CDR2 YNFKEQ. The V gene end was trimmed by 1 base and the J gene end by 3 bases; junction bases not matched to a gene: 3. The CDR3 loop spans 16 amino acids. CDR3 sequence (DNA): TGTGCCAGCAGCCAAGTAGGACAGGTTGGGGCCAACGTCCTGACTTTC. Encoded protein: CASSQVGQVGANVLTF.

The V call is TRBV29-1, the J call TRBJ1-1; tentative D call: TRBD1 (6 bases). Germline values: CDR1 SQVTM, CDR2 ANQGSEA. V lost 4 bases and J 5 bases, leaving 14 bases between the germline ends. CDR3 size: 13 residues. The DNA for the CDR3 is TGCAGCGTTGGAACAGGGAGAGGGACTGAAGCTTTCTTT. Its translation: CSVGTGRGTEAFF.

The V call is TRBV20-1, the J call TRBJ2-5, with D possibly TRBD1 on 6 matching bases. V lost 0 bases and J lost 4, with 12 bases in between. This CDR3 comprises 14 residues. CDR1 is DFQATT and CDR2 is SNEGSKA in the germline V gene (reference sequence). DNA for the CDR3: TGCAGTGCTAGAGAACCGGGACAATTAGAGACCCAGTACTTC. Protein sequence: CSAREPGQLETQYF.

The V call is TRBV24-1, the J call TRBJ2-3; perhaps TRBD1 as D (6 bases). CDR3 length: 14 residues. V lost 3 bases to trimming and J lost 6 bases, with 12 bases between them. Germline CDR1 and CDR2: KGHDR and SFDVKD. This CDR3 is CATSDPSGADTQYF. The CDR3 nucleotides are TGTGCCACCAGTGATCCCTCAGGGGCCGATACGCAGTATTTT.

The chain is built from TRBV5-6 and TRBJ1-5, with D possibly being TRBD1 (6 bases). The CDR3 loop spans 18 amino acids. Looked up from germline, CDR1 is SGHDT and CDR2 is YYEEEE. V was pared by 1 base and J by 1 base, with 18 bases between. The DNA for the CDR3 is TGTGCCAGCAGCTTGATGAAAGGGGGAACGGGGAGCAATCAGCCCCAGCATTTT. It is translated as CASSLMKGGTGSNQPQHF.

J is TRBJ1-4 and V is TRBV3-1, with D unclear. This CDR3 is built from 13 residues. Trimming shortened V by 1 base and J by 12 bases, and 12 bases separated the two germline ends. Looked up from germline, CDR1 is LGHDT and CDR2 is YNNKEL (reference sequence). This CDR3 reads CASSQGARVELFF. The CDR3 DNA sequence: TGTGCCAGCAGCCAAGGTGCTCGGGTAGAACTGTTTTTT.

The rearrangement links TRBV5-6 to TRBJ2-3; D ambiguous. The germline V gene encodes CDR1 SGHDT and CDR2 YYEEEE. Trimming removed 2 bases at V and 7 bases at J, with 14 bases between. This CDR3 comprises 14 residues. The CDR3 nucleotides read TGTGCCAGCAGCTTTGGCCTACAGTCAAATACGCAGTATTTT. Its translation: CASSFGLQSNTQYF.

The chain has TRBV7-9 and TRBJ2-3; TRBD2 might be the D (6 bases). CDR1 is SEHNR, CDR2 FQNEAQ, per germline (reference sequence). The CDR3 runs to 14 residues. V was clipped by 4 bases and J by 2 bases, with 10 bases between them. Written as DNA, the CDR3 is TGTGCCAGCAGCTCCGGGGGATCCACAGATACGCAGTATTTT. Amino acid sequence: CASSSGGSTDTQYF.

The chain has TRBV13 and TRBJ2-6, with D perhaps matching TRBD2 (5 bases). V lost 5 bases to trimming and J lost 3 bases, with 17 bases between them. Germline values: CDR1 PRHDT, CDR2 FYEKMQ (reference sequence). This CDR3 comprises 17 residues. For the CDR3, the DNA is TGTGCCAGCAGCGCCTTACGGGAATGGGGTGGGGCCAACGTCCTGACTTTC. Encoded protein: CASSALREWGGANVLTF.

This chain joins TRBV19 and TRBJ1-5; no definite D call. Germline V gene data show CDR1 as LNHDA and CDR2 as SQIVND (reference sequence). The CDR3 has 18 amino acids. Deletions cut 10 bases from V and 2 bases from J, with 27 bases between. The CDR3 DNA follows: TGTGCCACCGATCAGTCCCCAATTGCGGGTAAGCGCAATCAGCCCCAGCATTTT. It is translated as CATDQSPIAGKRNQPQHF.

Here the CDR3 DNA reads TGCGCCAGCAGCCCAATGGGGGGAGCAGGGTCTGGGGCCAACGTCCTGACTTTC. Amino acid sequence: CASSPMGGAGSGANVLTF. The chain recombines TRBV4-1 with TRBJ2-6; the D gene is possibly TRBD2 (6 bases). V was cut by 4 bases and J by 1 base, with 17 bases left in between. This CDR3 has 18 residues. The germline V gene encodes CDR1 MGHRA and CDR2 YSYEKL.

The chain recombines TRBV6-5 with TRBJ2-7; TRBD2 might be the D (5 bases). The V end lost 6 bases, the J end lost 0 bases, and 12 bases lay between the germline ends. Germline CDR1 and CDR2: MNHEY and SVGAGI. CDR3 length equals 14 residues. The CDR3 DNA sequence: TGTGCCAGCAGAAGACACGGGAACTCCTACGAGCAGTACTTC. Its translation: CASRRHGNSYEQYF.

This chain connects TRBV30 to TRBJ1-2, with 7 bases that match TRBD1. The germline gives CDR1 GTSNPN, CDR2 SVGIG (reference sequence). The CDR3 consists of 13 residues. With 2 bases clipped from V and 4 bases from J, the junction kept 4 bases outside the gene matches. CDR3 DNA sequence: TGTGCCTGGAGTCCTAACAGGGGCTATGGCTACACCTTC. Amino acids: CAWSPNRGYGYTF.

This chain connects TRBV25-1 to TRBJ1-1, with 7 bases identical to TRBD1. Per the germline V gene, CDR1 is MGHDK and CDR2 is SYGVNS. V was clipped by 4 bases and J by 4 bases; unmatched bases: 3. The CDR3 has 13 amino acids. The CDR3 DNA reads as TGTGCCAGCAGTGCTACAGGGGTCACTGAAGCTTTCTTT. Translating gives CASSATGVTEAFF.

This chain connects TRBV24-1 to TRBJ2-1; 8 nucleotides match TRBD2. J lost 4 bases, V lost 4 bases, and 2 bases had no gene match. Germline V CDR1 and CDR2: KGHDR, SFDVKD. The CDR3 loop spans 14 amino acids. The CDR3 is CATSDTSGYNEQFF. Here the CDR3 DNA reads TGTGCCACCAGTGACACTAGCGGTTACAATGAGCAGTTCTTC.

The rearrangement joins TRBV18 to TRBJ2-7; possible D gene TRBD1, 6 bases. Germline V lookup: CDR1 KGHSH, CDR2 LQKENI. Trimming left V 2 bases short and J 0 bases short, with 8 bases between. CDR3 size: 14 residues. CDR3 sequence: CASSPGQYSYEQYF. CDR3 bases: TGTGCCAGCTCACCAGGACAGTACTCCTACGAGCAGTACTTC. Based on the CDR3 plus reference TRBV18 and TRBJ2-7, the full variable domain is NAGVMQNPRHLVRRRGQEARLRCSPMKGHSHVYWYRQLPEEGLKFMVYLQKENIIDESGMPKERFSAEFPKEGPSILRIQQVVRGDSAAYFCASSPGQYSYEQYFGPGTRLTVT.

The V gene is TRBV7-9, the J gene TRBJ2-1; 12 bases fit TRBD2. Looked up from germline, CDR1 is SEHNR and CDR2 is FQNEAQ (reference sequence). CDR3 size: 19 residues. V was clipped by 5 bases and J by 1 base; unmatched bases: 12. This CDR3 is CASSGRTSGVVSSYNEQFF. Written as DNA, the CDR3 is TGTGCCAGCAGCGGCAGGACTAGCGGGGTCGTCAGTTCCTACAATGAGCAGTTCTTC.

This chain joins TRBV9 and TRBJ2-1; 15 nucleotides agree with TRBD2. V was clipped by 2 bases and J by 3 bases; unmatched bases: 6. This CDR3 contains 18 residues. Looked up from germline, CDR1 is SGDLS and CDR2 is YYNGEE. CDR3 region: CASSVGTSGRRIYNEQFF. In DNA form, the CDR3 reads TGTGCCAGCAGCGTGGGGACTAGCGGGAGGAGGATCTACAATGAGCAGTTCTTC.